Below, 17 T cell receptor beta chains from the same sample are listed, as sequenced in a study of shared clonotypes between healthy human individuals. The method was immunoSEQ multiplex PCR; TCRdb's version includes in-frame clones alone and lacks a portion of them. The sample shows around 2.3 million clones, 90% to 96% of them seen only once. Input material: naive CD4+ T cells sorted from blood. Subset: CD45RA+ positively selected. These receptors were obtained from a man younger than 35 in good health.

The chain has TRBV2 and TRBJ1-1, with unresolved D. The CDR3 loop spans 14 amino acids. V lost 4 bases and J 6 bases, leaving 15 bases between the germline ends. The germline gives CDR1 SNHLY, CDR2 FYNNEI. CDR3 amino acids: CASSVPPESPEAFF. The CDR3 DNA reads TGTGCCAGCAGTGTACCTCCAGAATCTCCTGAAGCTTTCTTT.

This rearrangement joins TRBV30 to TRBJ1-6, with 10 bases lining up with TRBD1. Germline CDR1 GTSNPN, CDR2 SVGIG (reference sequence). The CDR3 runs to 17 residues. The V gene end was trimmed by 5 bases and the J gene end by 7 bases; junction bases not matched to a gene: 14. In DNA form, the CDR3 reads TGTGCCTGGGGATCCGGGACAGGGGCCTTGGGGAATTCACCCCTCCACTTT. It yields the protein CAWGSGTGALGNSPLHF.

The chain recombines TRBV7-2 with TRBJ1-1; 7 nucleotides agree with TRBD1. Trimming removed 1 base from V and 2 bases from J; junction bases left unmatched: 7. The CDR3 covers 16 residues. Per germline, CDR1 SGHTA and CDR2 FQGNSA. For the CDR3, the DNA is TGTGCCAGCAGCTTAGTTGGAGGGACAGTTAACACTGAAGCTTTCTTT. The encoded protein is CASSLVGGTVNTEAFF.

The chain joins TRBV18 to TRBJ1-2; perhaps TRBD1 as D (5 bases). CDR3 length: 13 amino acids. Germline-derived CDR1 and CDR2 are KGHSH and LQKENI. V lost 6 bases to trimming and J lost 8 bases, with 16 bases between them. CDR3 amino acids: CASSPPFGDGYTF. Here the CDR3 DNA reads TGTGCCAGCTCGCCCCCCTTTGGGGACGGCTACACCTTC.

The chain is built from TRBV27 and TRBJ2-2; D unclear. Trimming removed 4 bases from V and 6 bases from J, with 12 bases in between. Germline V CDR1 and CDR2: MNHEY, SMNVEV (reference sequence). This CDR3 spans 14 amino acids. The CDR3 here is CASSSSRYSGELFF. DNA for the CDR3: TGTGCCAGCAGTTCGTCCCGGTATTCCGGGGAGCTGTTTTTT.

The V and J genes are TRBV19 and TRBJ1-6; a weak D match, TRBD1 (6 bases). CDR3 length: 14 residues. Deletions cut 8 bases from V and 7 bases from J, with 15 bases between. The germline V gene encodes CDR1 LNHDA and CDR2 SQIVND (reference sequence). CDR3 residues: CASAVGAGNSPLHF. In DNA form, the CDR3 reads TGTGCCAGTGCTGTGGGGGCAGGCAATTCACCCCTCCACTTT. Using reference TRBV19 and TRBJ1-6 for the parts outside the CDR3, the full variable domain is DGGITQSPKYLFRKEGQNVTLSCEQNLNHDAMYWYRQDPGQGLRLIYYSQIVNDFQKGDIAEGYSVSREKKESFPLTVTSAQKNPTAFYLCASAVGAGNSPLHFGNGTRLTVT.

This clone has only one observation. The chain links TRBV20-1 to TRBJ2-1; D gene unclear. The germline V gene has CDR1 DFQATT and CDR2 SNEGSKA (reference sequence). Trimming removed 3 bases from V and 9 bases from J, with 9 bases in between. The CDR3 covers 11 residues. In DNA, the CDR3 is TGCAGTGCTAGTCGCACATTTGAGCAGTTCTTC. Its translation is CSASRTFEQFF.

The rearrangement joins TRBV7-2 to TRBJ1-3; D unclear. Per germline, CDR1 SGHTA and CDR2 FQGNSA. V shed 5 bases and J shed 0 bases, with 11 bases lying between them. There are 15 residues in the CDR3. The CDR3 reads CASSPDRSSGNTIYF. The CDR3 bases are TGTGCCAGCAGCCCCGACCGAAGCTCTGGAAACACCATATATTTT.

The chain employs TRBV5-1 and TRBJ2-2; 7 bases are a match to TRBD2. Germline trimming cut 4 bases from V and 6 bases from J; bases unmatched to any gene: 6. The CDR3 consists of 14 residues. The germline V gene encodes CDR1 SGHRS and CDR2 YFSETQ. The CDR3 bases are TGCGCCAGCAGCCCCGGGACTACCCCCGGGGAGCTGTTTTTT. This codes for CASSPGTTPGELFF.

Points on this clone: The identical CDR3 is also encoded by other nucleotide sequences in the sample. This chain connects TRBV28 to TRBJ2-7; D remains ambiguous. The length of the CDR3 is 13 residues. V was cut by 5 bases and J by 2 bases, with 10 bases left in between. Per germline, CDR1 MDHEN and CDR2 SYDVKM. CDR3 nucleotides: TGTGCCAGCAGTCTACAGACCCCCTACGAGCAGTACTTC. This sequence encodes CASSLQTPYEQYF.

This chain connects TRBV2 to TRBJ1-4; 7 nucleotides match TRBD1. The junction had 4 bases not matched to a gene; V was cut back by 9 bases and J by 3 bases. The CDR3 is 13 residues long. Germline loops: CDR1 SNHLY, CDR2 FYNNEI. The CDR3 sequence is CARNRGSNEKLFF. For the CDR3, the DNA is TGTGCCAGGAACAGGGGTTCTAATGAAAAACTGTTTTTT.

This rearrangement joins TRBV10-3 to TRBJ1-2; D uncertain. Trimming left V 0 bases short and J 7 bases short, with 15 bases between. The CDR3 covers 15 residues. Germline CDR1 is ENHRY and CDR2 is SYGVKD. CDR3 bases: TGTGCCATCAGTGAGTCAAGCTTAGTGGGAGGTGGCTACACCTTC. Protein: CAISESSLVGGGYTF.

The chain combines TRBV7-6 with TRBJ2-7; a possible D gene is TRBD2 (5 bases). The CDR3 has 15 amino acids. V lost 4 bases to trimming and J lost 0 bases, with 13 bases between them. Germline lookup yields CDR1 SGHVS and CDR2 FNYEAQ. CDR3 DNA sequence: TGTGCCAGCAGCTCCGCCGGGATGAGCTCCTACGAGCAGTACTTC. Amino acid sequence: CASSSAGMSSYEQYF.

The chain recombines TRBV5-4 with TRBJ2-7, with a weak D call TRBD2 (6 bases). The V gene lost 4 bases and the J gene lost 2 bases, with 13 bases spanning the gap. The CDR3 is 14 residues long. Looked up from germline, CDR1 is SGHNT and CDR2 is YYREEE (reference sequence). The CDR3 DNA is TGTGCCAGCAGCCGGCTGGCTAGCGCCTACGAGCAGTACTTC. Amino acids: CASSRLASAYEQYF. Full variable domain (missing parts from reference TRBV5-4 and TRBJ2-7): ETGVTQSPTHLIKTRGQQVTLRCSSQSGHNTVSWYQQALGQGPQFIFQYYREEENGRGNFPPRFSGLQFPNYSSELNVNALELDDSALYLCASSRLASAYEQYFGPGTRLTVT.

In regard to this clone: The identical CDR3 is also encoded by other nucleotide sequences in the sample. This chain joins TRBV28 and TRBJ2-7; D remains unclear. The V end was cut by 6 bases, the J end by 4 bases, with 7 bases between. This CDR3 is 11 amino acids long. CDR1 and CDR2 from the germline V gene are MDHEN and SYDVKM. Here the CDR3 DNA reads TGTGCCAGCAGCCTAGGGTACGAGCAGTACTTC. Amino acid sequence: CASSLGYEQYF.

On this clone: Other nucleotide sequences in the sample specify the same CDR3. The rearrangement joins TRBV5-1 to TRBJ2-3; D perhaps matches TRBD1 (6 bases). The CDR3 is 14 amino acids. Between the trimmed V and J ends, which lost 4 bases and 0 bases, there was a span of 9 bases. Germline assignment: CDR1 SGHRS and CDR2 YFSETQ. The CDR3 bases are TGCGCCAGCAGCCTACAGGGTAGCACAGATACGCAGTATTTT. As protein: CASSLQGSTDTQYF. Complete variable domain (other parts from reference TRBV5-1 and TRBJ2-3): KAGVTQTPRYLIKTRGQQVTLSCSPISGHRSVSWYQQTPGQGLQFLFEYFSETQRNKGNFPGRFSGRQFSNSRSEMNVSTLELGDSALYLCASSLQGSTDTQYFGPGTRLTVL.

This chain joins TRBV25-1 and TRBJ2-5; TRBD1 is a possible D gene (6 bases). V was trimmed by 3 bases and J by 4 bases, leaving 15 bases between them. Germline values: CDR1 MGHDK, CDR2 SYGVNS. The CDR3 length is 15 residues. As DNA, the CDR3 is TGTGCCAGCAGTGATTCGTACAGGGTCACAGAGACCCAGTACTTC. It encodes CASSDSYRVTETQYF.